A single sample gave rise to the 25 T cell receptor beta chains below, sequenced in a study of glioma-infiltrating T cells. Using RNA template, CDR3s of TCR alpha and beta were amplified with iRepertoire arm-PCR. TCRdb reanalysed the multiplex PCR reads using MiXCR and keeps one entry per CDR3 protein. Found here are approximately 100,000 distinct CDR3 sequences, around 28% of them singletons; the top ten hold 44%. Sequences were obtained from glioma tissue, nonneoplastic brain tissue, or PBMCs (not recorded which). The receptors were gathered from a human donor with low-grade glioma or glioblastoma, undergoing nonglioma brain surgery, or in good health (not recorded which).

This clonotype was found many times. The chain uses TRBV12-3 or TRBV12-4 and TRBJ2-7; D tentatively reads TRBD1 or TRBD2 (5 bases each). The CDR3 loop spans 13 amino acids. The ends were cut back, 7 bases at V and 0 bases at J, with 10 bases in the middle. Written as DNA, the CDR3 is TGTGCCAGCACTGGGGCGGGCTCCTACGAGCAGTACTTC. Translated, it gives CASTGAGSYEQYF.

This clonotype was seen repeatedly, ten times or more. The chain has TRBV28 and TRBJ2-7; no clear D. In germline, CDR1 is MDHEN, CDR2 SYDVKM. This CDR3 contains 11 residues. Trimming pared 6 bases from V and 6 bases from J, leaving 9 bases between. In DNA, the CDR3 is TGTGCCAGCAGAGCCAGACTCGAGCAGTACTTC. This sequence encodes CASRARLEQYF.

In its sample, this clonotype was seen once. A read error is possible here, since a much larger clone lies one base away. The conserved closing phenylalanine or tryptophan is absent in this CDR3, likely reflecting a read error. This chain uses TRBV7-2 with TRBJ2-5, with D possibly TRBD2 on 7 matching bases. From germline, CDR1 is SGHTA and CDR2 FQGNSA. The CDR3 loop spans 16 amino acids. V dropped 4 bases and J dropped 4 bases, with 19 bases sitting between them. The CDR3 DNA follows: TGTGCCAGCAGCTCACAACCCGTGAGGGGGGGAGAGACCCAGTACCTC. Its protein is CASSSQPVRGGETQYL.

This clonotype came up many times. The chain recombines TRBV12-3 or TRBV12-4 with TRBJ2-3; D is unresolved. This CDR3 has 15 residues. V was pared by 4 bases and J by 3 bases, with 14 bases between. Here the CDR3 DNA reads TGTGCCAGCAGTTCCCCCTTGACTGCGACAGATACGCAGTATTTT. Translation gives CASSSPLTATDTQYF.

At least ten counts were recorded for this clonotype. The chain combines TRBV28 with TRBJ2-3, with 7 bases lining up with TRBD2. V was clipped by 6 bases and J by 2 bases; unmatched bases: 8. The CDR3 runs 15 residues. CDR1 and CDR2 (germline): MDHEN, SYDVKM. CDR3 residues: CASRGSSGTTDTQYF. The CDR3 DNA is TGTGCCAGCAGAGGATCGAGCGGGACCACAGATACGCAGTATTTT.

The genes are TRBV15 and TRBJ1-5; the D is unclear. The CDR3 spans 13 residues. Trimming cost V 2 bases and J 0 bases, with 2 bases left between them. Germline lookup yields CDR1 LNHNV and CDR2 YYDKDF (reference sequence). CDR3 bases: TGTGCCACCAGCAGACATAGCAATCAGCCCCAGCATTTT. It codes for CATSRHSNQPQHF.

Regarding this clonotype: This sequence may be a read error, since a much larger clone differs from it by one base. The rearrangement uses TRBV3-1 and TRBJ2-7, with 8 bases lining up with TRBD1. The V gene's germline CDR1 is LGHDT and CDR2 YNNKEL (reference sequence). The CDR3 has 15 amino acids. The trim removed 6 bases at V and 6 bases at J, leaving 13 bases unmatched. The CDR3 loop reads CASRQTHGTGIEQYF. Here the CDR3 DNA reads TGTGCCAGCAGACAAACCCACGGGACAGGAATCGAGCAGTACTTC.

This clonotype appeared a few times. J is TRBJ2-2 and V is TRBV25-1, with D perhaps being TRBD1 or TRBD2 (5 bases each). This CDR3 comprises 12 residues. The V end lost 6 bases, the J end lost 5 bases, and 7 bases lay between the germline ends. From germline, CDR1 is MGHDK and CDR2 SYGVNS. The CDR3 spells CASRGVTGELFF. Here the CDR3 DNA reads TGTGCCAGCAGGGGGGTAACCGGGGAGCTGTTTTTT.

This clonotype has at least ten counts. The genes are TRBV6-1 and TRBJ2-2; D remains unclear. The ends were cut back, 7 bases at V and 5 bases at J, with 17 bases in the middle. The CDR3 has 15 residues. Per germline, CDR1 MNHNS and CDR2 SASEGT. The CDR3 nucleotides are TGTGCCAGCAACCCCTTAGGACCTCGTACCGGGGAGCTGTTTTTT. This gives the protein CASNPLGPRTGELFF.

On this clonotype: This may be a read error, as it is one base from a much larger clone. Since the CDR3 does not end with the conserved phenylalanine or tryptophan, this likely comes from a read error. The chain carries TRBV20-1 and TRBJ1-6, with 9 nucleotides matching TRBD1. The germline CDR1 and CDR2 sequences are DFQATT and SNEGSKA (reference sequence). The V and J ends lost 2 bases and 8 bases, in that order; junction bases with no gene match: 7. This CDR3 spans 15 amino acids. CDR3 sequence (DNA): TGCAGTGCTAGAATAGGGACAGGGCTTTATTCACCCCTCCACTCT. Translated, it gives CSARIGTGLYSPLHS.

This clonotype was picked up many times. This chain joins TRBV2 and TRBJ1-1; D is possibly TRBD1 (6 bases). The V and J ends lost 2 bases and 12 bases respectively, with 16 bases between them. The CDR3 has 13 residues. Germline CDR1 is SNHLY and CDR2 is FYNNEI. The CDR3 DNA sequence: TGTGCCAGCAGTGAATTTTTGGACCAGGGGACTTTCTTT. Translated: CASSEFLDQGTFF.

On this clonotype itself: This may be a read error: a much more frequent sequence differs by one nucleotide. The chain couples TRBV28 to TRBJ2-5; 7 positions match TRBD1. Germline CDR1 reads MDHEN; CDR2 reads SYDVKM. The CDR3 covers 14 residues. The CDR3 sequence: CASSKGGIQENQYF. In DNA form, the CDR3 reads TGTGCCAGCAGTAAAGGGGGCATCCAAGAGAACCAGTACTTC.

This clonotype was recorded many times. The chain combines TRBV14 with TRBJ1-3; no clear D. CDR1 and CDR2 (germline): SGHDN, FVKESK. The CDR3 contains 11 residues. The ends were cut back, 6 bases at V and 7 bases at J, with 7 bases in the middle. This CDR3 is CASSRENTIYF. CDR3 DNA sequence: TGTGCCAGCAGTCGGGAGAACACCATATATTTT.

This clonotype has more than one count but fewer than ten. V and J are TRBV9 and TRBJ1-2; tentative D call: TRBD1 (6 bases). CDR1 is SGDLS and CDR2 is YYNGEE in the germline V gene. This CDR3 comprises 14 residues. The ends were cut back, 6 bases at V and 2 bases at J, with 14 bases in the middle. In DNA, the CDR3 is TGTGCCAGCACCGGGGGCGTAGAAAACTATGGCTACACCTTC. Its translation is CASTGGVENYGYTF.

The J gene is TRBJ2-7, the V gene TRBV7-2, with TRBD1 identical over 7 bases. CDR1 SGHTA and CDR2 FQGNSA come from the germline V gene. The trim removed 4 bases at V and 3 bases at J, leaving 9 bases unmatched. The CDR3 is 15 residues long. CDR3 region: CASSSWGQQSYEQYF. CDR3 DNA sequence: TGTGCCAGCAGCTCTTGGGGACAGCAAAGCTACGAGCAGTACTTC.

In this sample, this clonotype turned up many times. The chain recombines TRBV7-2 with TRBJ2-5, with 7 bases aligning to TRBD2. The CDR3 covers 14 residues. The germline gives CDR1 SGHTA, CDR2 FQGNSA. Trimming at V came to 11 bases and at J to 5 bases, leaving 14 bases not matched to a gene. Here the CDR3 reads CAGQKRGLGETQYF. CDR3 nucleotides: TGTGCCGGGCAGAAGCGGGGCTTGGGGGAGACCCAGTACTTC. Based on the CDR3 plus reference TRBV7-2 and TRBJ2-5, the full variable domain is GAGVSQSPSNKVTEKGKDVELRCDPISGHTALYWYRQSLGQGLEFLIYFQGNSAPDKSGLPSDRFSAERTGGSVSTLTIQRTQQEDSAVYLCAGQKRGLGETQYFGPGTRLLVL.

Comments on this clonotype: Relative to the germline gene, one junction end is altered; a read error may explain this. CDR3 DNA: TGTGTCAGCAGCTCGTTTCGGGGCCCAGATACGCAGTATTTT. Its protein product is CVSSSFRGPDTQYF. V is TRBV6-1 and J is TRBJ2-3; D possibly uses TRBD1 or TRBD2 (5 bases each). The CDR3 is 14 amino acids. Germline CDR1 and CDR2: MNHNS and SASEGT.

This clonotype was counted at least ten times. The genes are TRBV6-2 or TRBV6-3 and TRBJ2-5; no clear D gene. V lost 2 bases, J lost 4 bases, and 11 bases lay in between. Germline values: CDR1 MNHEY, CDR2 SVGEGT. The CDR3 length is 14 residues. The CDR3 coding sequence is TGTGCCAGCAGTTACGAGAGGACGGGAGAGACCCAGTACTTC. This encodes CASSYERTGETQYF.

About this clonotype itself: A single base separates this from a much larger clone, so it may be a read error. Here the CDR3 omits its conserved ending phenylalanine or tryptophan, so a read error is the likely source. The rearrangement joins TRBV20-1 to TRBJ1-4; TRBD1 agrees at 7 bases. The CDR3 loop spans 15 amino acids. Germline trimming cut 5 bases from V and 4 bases from J; bases unmatched to any gene: 10. Germline V lookup: CDR1 DFQATT, CDR2 SNEGSKA (reference sequence). CDR3 residues: CSAFNPQGFNEKLFL. The CDR3 nucleotides are TGCAGTGCTTTCAACCCACAGGGGTTTAATGAAAAACTGTTTCTT.

A note on this clonotype: This may be a read error, as it is one base from a much larger clone. This rearrangement joins TRBV7-2 to TRBJ2-3, with unresolved D. V was trimmed by 5 bases and J by 9 bases, leaving 15 bases between them. The germline CDR1 and CDR2 sequences are SGHTA and FQGNSA. The CDR3 is 13 residues long. Here the CDR3 reads CASSQSGSRTQYF. CDR3 DNA sequence: TGTGCCAGCAGCCAGTCGGGTTCGAGGACGCAGTATTTT.

This clonotype was seen ten or more times. The V and J genes are TRBV27 and TRBJ1-2, with 7 bases lining up with TRBD1. The CDR3 spans 15 residues. Germline V gene lookup returns CDR1 MNHEY and CDR2 SMNVEV (reference sequence). V lost 0 bases and J lost 1; bases outside the gene matches: 2. As DNA, the CDR3 is TGTGCCAGCAGTTTATCTGGGACAGTTAACTATGGCTACACCTTC. It is translated as CASSLSGTVNYGYTF.

In its sample, this clonotype ranks as medium-sized. The chain couples TRBV27 to TRBJ2-3; D may be TRBD2 (5 bases). V gave up 11 bases and J gave up 2 bases, with 14 bases separating them. CDR3 length: 13 residues. CDR1 and CDR2 (germline): MNHEY, SMNVEV (reference sequence). The chain's CDR3 is CALRAADTDTQYF. The DNA for the CDR3 is TGTGCCTTGAGGGCGGCAGACACAGATACGCAGTATTTT.

This clonotype was recorded many times. The chain combines TRBV20-1 with TRBJ1-2; D is undetermined. This CDR3 has 10 residues. The V end was cut by 0 bases, the J end by 8 bases, with 4 bases between. Germline CDR1 reads DFQATT; CDR2 reads SNEGSKA (reference sequence). This chain's CDR3 is CSAREGGYTF. CDR3 in DNA: TGCAGTGCTAGAGAGGGAGGCTACACCTTC.

This chain joins TRBV29-1 and TRBJ2-4, with 7 bases lining up with TRBD2. With V trimmed by 3 bases and J by 0 bases, 5 bases remained unmatched. Looked up from germline, CDR1 is SQVTM and CDR2 is ANQGSEA. The CDR3 runs to 15 residues. The CDR3 reads CSVDAGEGAKNIQYF. In DNA, the CDR3 is TGCAGCGTTGACGCTGGGGAGGGAGCCAAAAACATTCAGTACTTC.

In its sample, this clonotype was seen once. This could be a read error, since a much larger clone is one nucleotide away. This rearrangement joins TRBV27 to TRBJ1-1; no reliable D call. The CDR3 length is 13 residues. CDR1 is MNHEY and CDR2 is SMNVEV in the germline V gene (reference sequence). The ends were cut back, 11 bases at V and 0 bases at J, with 13 bases in the middle. The DNA for the CDR3 is TGTGCCGGCACTGGGTCACTGAACACTGAAGCTTTCTTT. The encoded protein is CAGTGSLNTEAFF.